This TCR beta chain was captured by sequencing in a study of blood T cell repertoires in COVID-19 (dated by TCRdb to 2020 to 2021). For the study in its entirety: Samples from collaborators originated in the United States, Italy and Spain and spanned both the acute and convalescent phases of COVID-19. The prospective study material was composed of cDNA or gDNA derived from T cells, B-cell-depleted T cells, or PBMCs. The samples were drawn from the first 160 participants of the ongoing ImmuneRACE study and from over 950 subjects provided by 6 global collaborators. Where available, HLA class I and class II types were obtained from metadata supplied by the sample provider rather than from assay-based typing. A de-identified subject ID, COVID-19 status, age in years and sex were almost always included in the sample metadata. The repertoires were released in a freely available public database meant as a resource for research on the immune response to SARS-CoV-2. The dataset comprised deeply sampled blood TCRbeta repertoires from subjects exposed to, actively infected with, or recovered from COVID-19.

As for this clone: The antigen this receptor binds is unknown. Per-nucleotide qualities are absent, and no much larger clonotype sits a single base away.

Overall study outcomes, separate from this receptor: The quantity of clinical and demographic metadata differed by source and by participant and was supplied without curation.

CDR3 length: 16 amino acids, cysteine to phenylalanine. Only CDR3 DNA remains: 48 bases, in frame from the first base. Relative to germline, V is 0 bases shorter and J is 3 bases shorter, with 9 bases between their ends. CDR1 and CDR2, per the germline V gene (reference sequence), are LNHNV and YYDKDF. TCRbeta CDR3 regions were amplified from genomic DNA using the immunoSEQ Assay, a bias-controlled multiplex PCR. As for the authors' bioinformatics: The number of nucleated cells in each sample was estimated by amplification of reference gene primers within the assay. To quantify the absolute abundance of each unique TCRbeta CDR3 rearrangement, sequence reads were collapsed and filtered. For each sample, productive Simpson clonality was calculated as the square root of Simpson's diversity index over productive rearrangements. The clones in this table, taken by TCRdb from immuneACCESS, are in-frame only. Not every clone is retained; where verified, under half of the shortfall comes from an unresolved V gene, and the cause of the rest is unknown. V, J and clone size are taken as reported in that table, and D and trimming were inferred from the DNA itself. The sample table holds about 170,000 clones, of which roughly four fifths were seen once. Together, the top ten hold approximately 2.4% of the sample.

Whole blood was collected in K2EDTA tubes by collaborating institutions according to the institutions' own protocols. For TCRbeta analysis, collaborator samples were shipped as frozen whole blood, as isolated PBMCs, or as DNA extracted from either sample type. The chain employs TRBV15 and TRBJ1-6; matching of 5 bases hints at TRBD1 as the D gene. The sequencing input was peripheral blood. This clonotype was sampled from a human donor with acute or convalescent COVID-19. The donor label of this sample is uncertain. The CDR3 sequence is CATSRDKGVYNSPLHF. The DNA reads TGTGCCACCAGCAGAGATAAAGGGGTCTATAATTCACCCCTCCACTTT.